This TCR beta chain comes out of a study of control samples from healthy donors and cancer patients. Generated by immunoSEQ multiplex PCR, the TCRdb table keeps only in-frame clones and is missing some. The sample has 150,000 to 200,000 clones; approximately 94% are singletons. The source of this sequence is a woman aged 18-29 years in good health. Source material: blood.

The CDR3 region is CASSLVGGNYNEQFF. For the CDR3, the DNA is TGCGCCAGCAGCTTGGTGGGGGGGAACTACAATGAGCAGTTCTTC. The J gene is TRBJ2-1, the V gene TRBV5-1, with 7 bases that match TRBD2. Germline assignment: CDR1 SGHRS and CDR2 YFSETQ. This CDR3 is 15 amino acids long. V dropped 0 bases and J dropped 3; count of bases not matched to a gene: 3.